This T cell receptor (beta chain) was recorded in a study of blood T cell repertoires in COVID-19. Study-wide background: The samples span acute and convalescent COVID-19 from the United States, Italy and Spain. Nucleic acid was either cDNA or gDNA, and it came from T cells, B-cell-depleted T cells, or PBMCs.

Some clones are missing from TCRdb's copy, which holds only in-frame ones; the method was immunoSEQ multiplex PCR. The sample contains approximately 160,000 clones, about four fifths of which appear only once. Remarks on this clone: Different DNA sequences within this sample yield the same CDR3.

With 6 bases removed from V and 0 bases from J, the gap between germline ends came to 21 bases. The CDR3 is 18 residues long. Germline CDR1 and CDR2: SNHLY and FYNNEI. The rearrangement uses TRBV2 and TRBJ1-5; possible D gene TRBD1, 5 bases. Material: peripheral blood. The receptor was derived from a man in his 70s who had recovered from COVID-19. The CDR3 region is CASSGVEGSIYSNQPQHF. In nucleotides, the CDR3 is TGTGCCAGCAGCGGGGTGGAGGGGTCAATCTATAGCAATCAGCCCCAGCATTTT.